This TCR beta chain was recovered during a study of human T cells and chemical hapten exposure. The time point here: pre-sensitization, week 0. As for treatment: therapeutic diphenylcyclopropenone sensitization with weekly scalp DPC. TCRdb re-called the RACE reads through MiXCR, storing one row per CDR3 protein. The table records 200,000 to 300,000 distinct CDR3 sequences, about 9.4% of them present only once. This sequence was found in a woman in her 40s with alopecia areata. Some clones in this sample may be carry-over from other donors' samples. The sequenced sample was whole blood, obtained in connection with sensitization to the hapten diphenylcyclopropenone (DPC).

The CDR3 is CAWSEDWYEQYF. CDR3 sequence (DNA): TGTGCCTGGAGCGAGGACTGGTACGAGCAGTACTTC. The chain carries TRBV30 and TRBJ2-7; tentative D call: TRBD2 (5 bases). Germline V gene lookup returns CDR1 GTSNPN and CDR2 SVGIG (reference sequence). Trimming left V 3 bases short and J 4 bases short, with 10 bases between. This CDR3 is 12 amino acids long.